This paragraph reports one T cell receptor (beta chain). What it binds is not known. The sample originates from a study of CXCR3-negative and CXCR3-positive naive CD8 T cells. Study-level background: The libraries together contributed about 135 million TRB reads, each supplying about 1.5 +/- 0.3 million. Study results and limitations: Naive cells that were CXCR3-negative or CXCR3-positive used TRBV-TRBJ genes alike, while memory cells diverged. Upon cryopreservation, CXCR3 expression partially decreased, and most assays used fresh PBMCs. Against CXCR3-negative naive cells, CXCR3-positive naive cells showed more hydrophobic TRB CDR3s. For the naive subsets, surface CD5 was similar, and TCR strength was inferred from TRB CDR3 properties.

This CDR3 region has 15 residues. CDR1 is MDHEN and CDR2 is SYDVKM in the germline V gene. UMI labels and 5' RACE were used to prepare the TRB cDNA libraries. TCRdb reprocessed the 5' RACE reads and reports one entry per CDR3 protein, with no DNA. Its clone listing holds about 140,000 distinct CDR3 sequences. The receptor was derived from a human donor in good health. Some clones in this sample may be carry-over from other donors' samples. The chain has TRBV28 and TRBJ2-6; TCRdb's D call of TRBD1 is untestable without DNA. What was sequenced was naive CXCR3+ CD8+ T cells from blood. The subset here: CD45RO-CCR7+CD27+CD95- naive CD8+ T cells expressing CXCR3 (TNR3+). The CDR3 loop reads CASSLRGILANVLTF.